The present TCR beta chain was sequenced within a study of T cell repertoires in cytomegalovirus infection. About the research overall: It can be stated that public TCR beta signatures indicated CMV infection as well as a matching HLA type.

This clonotype was seen only a few times. Antigen: not known. Its ends do not fully match the called genes, so a read error is possible. This CDR3 contains 13 residues. CDR1 SGHTA and CDR2 FQGNSA come from the germline V gene. Notes on the study in general: Identification of carriers of CMV plus the relevant HLA was performed using cumulative public TCR beta family frequency.

TCRdb recomputed calls from the reads with MiXCR, one row per CDR3 protein. The sample lists 400,000 to 600,000 distinct CDR3 sequences, about two fifths occurring once. The TCR comes from a human donor in good health (CMV status not recorded). Some clones in this sample may be carry-over from other donors' samples. The chain is built from TRBV7-2 and TRBJ2-1, with unresolved D. The sample in question was cultured PBMCs, obtained from culture after CMV antigen stimulation. In nucleotides, the CDR3 is TGTGCCAGCAGCTTAGAACTCACCAATAAGCAGTTCTTC. Translated: CASSLELTNKQFF.